Sequencing of this TCR beta chain was carried out in a study of T cells in Graves' hyperthyroidism and ophthalmopathy. In the study overall: Pretreatment peripheral blood was obtained at initial diagnosis. The study's findings and limits: Blood held most thyroid clonotypes expanded above 0.001 frequency.

A word on this clonotype: Its antigen remains unidentified.

Germline V CDR1 and CDR2: LGHNT, FRNRAP. The CDR3 runs 15 residues. V dropped 1 base and J dropped 5; count of bases not matched to a gene: 3. TCR beta CDR3 sequences were amplified from RNA transcripts. TCR CDR3 regions were first amplified by RT-PCR with HTBI primers. MiXCR, run by TCRdb on the multiplex PCR reads, gives a single entry per CDR3 protein. The sample shows 350,000 to 400,000 distinct CDR3 sequences, 15% of them seen only once. The rearrangement uses TRBV12-5 and TRBJ2-2; 8 bases are a match to TRBD1. The sequenced sample consisted of blood. The clonotype was recovered from a woman younger than 45 with Graves' hyperthyroidism. The CDR3 DNA reads as TGTGCTAGTGGTTTGGGAACAGGGGGAACCGGGGAGCTGTTTTTT. Translation: CASGLGTGGTGELFF.